Each of the 23 T cell receptor beta chains below was sequenced from the same sample in a study of cytomegalovirus exposure and HLA in healthy donors (dated by TCRdb to about 2017). Receptor libraries were prepared by the immunoSEQ multiplex PCR assay. This immuneACCESS table, as held by TCRdb, lists in-frame sequences with V and J called but not all clones. Of the missing ones, under half trace to an unresolved V gene in checked studies; the others have no known cause. The sample yields 150,000 to 200,000 clones; over 80% were counted once. The ten most abundant clones make up about 2% of the sample. The sample consisted of PBMCs. The receptor set was obtained from a man aged 25 to 40 in good health and CMV-seropositive.

This clone was observed at least ten times. The genes are TRBV14 and TRBJ1-2, with 8 nucleotides matching TRBD1. Trimming cost V 0 bases and J 6 bases; bases outside gene matches: 15. There are 18 residues in the CDR3. In germline, CDR1 is SGHDN, CDR2 FVKESK. CDR3 nucleotides: TGTGCCAGCAGCCAAGAATCTTGGTTGGGCAGGGGGCGCAATGGCTACACCTTC. It translates to CASSQESWLGRGRNGYTF.

Here the CDR3 DNA reads TGTGCCACCAGCAGAGAGAACTCCGAGGAGTTCTTC. Translating gives CATSRENSEEFF. The chain joins TRBV15 to TRBJ2-1; no firm D call. V shed 0 bases and J shed 14 bases, with 11 bases lying between them. This CDR3 has 12 amino acids. CDR1 is LNHNV and CDR2 is YYDKDF in the germline V gene (reference sequence).

The genes are TRBV7-2 and TRBJ1-2, with unresolved D. This CDR3 has 18 residues. The V and J ends lost 1 base and 0 bases respectively, with 18 bases between them. Germline lookup yields CDR1 SGHTA and CDR2 FQGNSA. DNA of the CDR3: TGTGCCAGCAGCTTAGTTTCTACTACAGCGGCCGCTAACTATGGCTACACCTTC. This encodes CASSLVSTTAAANYGYTF.

The chain joins TRBV29-1 to TRBJ2-7; possibly TRBD1 for D (5 bases). CDR1 and CDR2 (germline): SQVTM, ANQGSEA. V lost 8 bases and J 7 bases, leaving 18 bases between the germline ends. The CDR3 runs 12 residues. The CDR3 nucleotides are TGCAGCTCAAACGGGCTCAAGGGGGAGCAGTACTTC. Translating gives CSSNGLKGEQYF.

This chain joins TRBV5-1 and TRBJ2-1, with 16 bases fitting TRBD2. V was pared by 6 bases and J by 0 bases, with 9 bases of the junction left unmatched. CDR3 length equals 19 residues. Germline CDR1 and CDR2: SGHRS and YFSETQ. The CDR3 DNA sequence: TGCGCCAGCACCCGTTCCGGGACTAGCGGGGGGGCCTCCTACAATGAGCAGTTCTTC. Protein product: CASTRSGTSGGASYNEQFF.

The chain links TRBV18 to TRBJ1-4; D might be TRBD1 (5 bases). CDR1 KGHSH and CDR2 LQKENI come from the germline V gene. V gave up 3 bases and J gave up 4 bases, with 12 bases separating them. The CDR3 covers 15 residues. CDR3 bases: TGTGCCAGCTCACCTGGGTTGGGACTTAATGAAAAACTGTTTTTT. It codes for CASSPGLGLNEKLFF.

This chain connects TRBV4-1 to TRBJ2-4; 9 bases agree with TRBD2. The CDR3 totals 17 residues. Germline V gives CDR1 MGHRA, CDR2 YSYEKL. Trimming removed 3 bases from V and 0 bases from J; junction bases left unmatched: 6. CDR3: CASSHIIAGVAKNIQYF. CDR3 coding DNA: TGCGCCAGCAGCCATATTATAGCGGGAGTAGCCAAAAACATTCAGTACTTC.

The CDR3 is CASSSFFRGGANTGELFF. DNA of the CDR3: TGCGCCAGCAGCTCGTTTTTTAGAGGGGGAGCGAACACCGGGGAGCTGTTTTTT. The rearrangement joins TRBV5-1 to TRBJ2-2, with D perhaps matching TRBD1 (6 bases). V lost 3 bases and J lost 0, with 18 bases in between. Germline V gene sequence: CDR1 SGHRS, CDR2 YFSETQ. The CDR3 covers 18 residues.

The chain recombines TRBV6-5 with TRBJ1-5, with TRBD1 identical over 12 bases. CDR1 and CDR2 from the germline V gene are MNHEY and SVGAGI. The CDR3 has 15 amino acids. The V gene end was trimmed by 2 bases and the J gene end by 6 bases; junction bases not matched to a gene: 2. The CDR3 DNA sequence: TGTGCCAGCAGTTACGGGACAGGGGGCGGTCAGCCCCAGCATTTT. Translated: CASSYGTGGGQPQHF.

This clone occurred once. The rearrangement links TRBV30 to TRBJ1-3, with D perhaps matching TRBD1 (5 bases). V gave up 0 bases and J gave up 4 bases, with 7 bases separating them. CDR1 and CDR2 (germline): GTSNPN, SVGIG (reference sequence). The CDR3 has 13 residues. The CDR3 DNA follows: TGTGCCTGGAGTGTCCAGGGAGGAAACACCATATATTTT. Its translation is CAWSVQGGNTIYF.

CDR3 residues: CASSMGARGPGANVLTF. DNA of the CDR3: TGTGCCAGTAGTATGGGGGCGAGGGGGCCCGGGGCCAACGTCCTGACTTTC. This chain joins TRBV19 and TRBJ2-6, with TRBD1 matching over 7 bases. The CDR3 totals 17 residues. Per the germline V gene, CDR1 is LNHDA and CDR2 is SQIVND (reference sequence). The ends lost 3 bases at V and 4 bases at J; junction bases unmatched: 9.

This chain joins TRBV5-6 and TRBJ2-2; D remains ambiguous. Trimming shortened V by 4 bases and J by 0 bases, and 10 bases separated the two germline ends. This CDR3 has 15 amino acids. From germline, CDR1 is SGHDT and CDR2 YYEEEE. The CDR3 DNA sequence: TGTGCCAGCAGCCTGTCGACATCGAACACCGGGGAGCTGTTTTTT. It is translated as CASSLSTSNTGELFF.

This rearrangement joins TRBV5-5 to TRBJ1-6, with D possibly matching TRBD1 (6 bases). Trimming cost V 2 bases and J 5 bases, with 11 bases left between them. This CDR3 spans 15 amino acids. The germline CDR1 and CDR2 sequences are SGHKS and YYEKEE (reference sequence). The CDR3 DNA sequence: TGTGCCAGCAGCTTTCGGGGGGCGCATAATTCACCCCTCCACTTT. Amino acids: CASSFRGAHNSPLHF.

The chain joins TRBV15 to TRBJ2-3; TRBD2 matches 9 bases. Germline CDR1 reads LNHNV; CDR2 reads YYDKDF (reference sequence). The J segment lost 1 base and the V segment lost 2 bases, leaving 7 bases of the junction unmatched. This CDR3 comprises 17 residues. CDR3: CATSRSASGTRTDTQYF. In DNA form, the CDR3 reads TGTGCCACCAGCAGAAGTGCTAGCGGGACCCGCACAGATACGCAGTATTTT.

This rearrangement joins TRBV7-9 to TRBJ1-1; D is uncertain. CDR1 and CDR2 from the germline V gene are SEHNR and FQNEAQ (reference sequence). The CDR3 consists of 14 residues. The V and J ends lost 0 bases and 1 base respectively, with 6 bases between them. This chain's CDR3 is CASSLAAGNTEAFF. Here the CDR3 DNA reads TGTGCCAGCAGCTTAGCAGCTGGGAACACTGAAGCTTTCTTT. The full variable domain, its missing parts supplied by reference TRBV7-9 and TRBJ1-1, is DTGVSQNPRHKITKRGQNVTFRCDPISEHNRLYWYRQTLGQGPEFLTYFQNEAQLEKSRLLSDRFSAERPKGSFSTLEIQRTEQGDSAMYLCASSLAAGNTEAFFGQGTRLTVV.

This chain connects TRBV5-1 to TRBJ2-5; 10 bases agree with TRBD2. There are 16 residues in the CDR3. With V trimmed by 4 bases and J by 4 bases, 10 bases remained unmatched. CDR1 SGHRS and CDR2 YFSETQ come from the germline V gene. The CDR3 DNA follows: TGCGCCAGCAGCCCGGGACTAGCGCTTCCGGGAGAGACCCAGTACTTC. This codes for CASSPGLALPGETQYF.

This chain uses TRBV18 with TRBJ1-2, with a weak D call TRBD1 (5 bases). The ends were cut back, 0 bases at V and 3 bases at J, with 8 bases in the middle. Germline V gene sequence: CDR1 KGHSH, CDR2 LQKENI. This CDR3 has 14 amino acids. The CDR3 loop reads CASSPPWGDYGYTF. DNA for the CDR3: TGTGCCAGCTCACCACCGTGGGGGGACTATGGCTACACCTTC.

This chain joins TRBV9 and TRBJ2-7; no firm D call. The CDR3 is made up of 15 amino acids. V was trimmed by 3 bases and J by 0 bases, leaving 13 bases between them. From germline, CDR1 is SGDLS and CDR2 YYNGEE. The CDR3 sequence is CASSATFGSSYEQYF. DNA for the CDR3: TGTGCCAGCAGCGCGACATTTGGTAGCTCCTACGAGCAGTACTTC.

The chain has TRBV4-1 and TRBJ2-7, with D possibly TRBD1 on 6 matching bases. Trimming took 0 bases from V and 4 from J, leaving 16 bases between them. Per germline, CDR1 MGHRA and CDR2 YSYEKL. This CDR3 is built from 16 residues. This CDR3 reads CASSQEGWTVGYEQYF. DNA of the CDR3: TGCGCCAGCAGCCAAGAAGGGTGGACAGTAGGGTACGAGCAGTACTTC.

In its sample, this clone was seen a few times. The rearrangement uses TRBV7-3 and TRBJ1-2; perhaps TRBD1 as D (5 bases). This CDR3 has 15 residues. V lost 5 bases and J 4 bases, leaving 17 bases between the germline ends. Germline loops: CDR1 SGHTA, CDR2 FQGTGA. CDR3: CASSPSRGDLYGYTF. The DNA for the CDR3 is TGTGCCAGCAGCCCCTCCCGCGGGGACCTCTATGGCTACACCTTC.

V and J are TRBV2 and TRBJ1-4; TRBD1 agrees at 10 bases. Unmatched junction bases numbered 6, after V lost 6 bases and J lost 8 bases. This CDR3 is 14 amino acids long. Germline CDR1 is SNHLY and CDR2 is FYNNEI. The CDR3 sequence: CASRRQGAEEKLFF. CDR3 sequence (DNA): TGTGCCAGCAGGAGACAGGGGGCAGAAGAAAAACTGTTTTTT.

Only one count was recorded for this clone. The V gene is TRBV4-2, the J gene TRBJ2-2; 12 bases map to TRBD2. Germline V CDR1 and CDR2: LGHNA, YNFKEQ. The CDR3 sequence is 16 residues long. The V segment lost 7 bases and the J segment 0 bases; nucleotides outside the gene matches: 3. In DNA, the CDR3 is TGTGCCAGCAAGACTAGCGGGGGCGCGAACACCGGGGAGCTGTTTTTT. Amino acid sequence: CASKTSGGANTGELFF.

The chain combines TRBV15 with TRBJ1-1; the match to TRBD1 covers 11 bases. Germline CDR1 reads LNHNV; CDR2 reads YYDKDF (reference sequence). The CDR3 is made up of 18 amino acids. With 2 bases clipped from V and 0 bases from J, the junction kept 8 bases outside the gene matches. The CDR3 loop is CATSRKPGQGEMNTEAFF. The CDR3 DNA reads as TGTGCCACCAGCAGAAAACCGGGACAGGGGGAAATGAACACTGAAGCTTTCTTT.